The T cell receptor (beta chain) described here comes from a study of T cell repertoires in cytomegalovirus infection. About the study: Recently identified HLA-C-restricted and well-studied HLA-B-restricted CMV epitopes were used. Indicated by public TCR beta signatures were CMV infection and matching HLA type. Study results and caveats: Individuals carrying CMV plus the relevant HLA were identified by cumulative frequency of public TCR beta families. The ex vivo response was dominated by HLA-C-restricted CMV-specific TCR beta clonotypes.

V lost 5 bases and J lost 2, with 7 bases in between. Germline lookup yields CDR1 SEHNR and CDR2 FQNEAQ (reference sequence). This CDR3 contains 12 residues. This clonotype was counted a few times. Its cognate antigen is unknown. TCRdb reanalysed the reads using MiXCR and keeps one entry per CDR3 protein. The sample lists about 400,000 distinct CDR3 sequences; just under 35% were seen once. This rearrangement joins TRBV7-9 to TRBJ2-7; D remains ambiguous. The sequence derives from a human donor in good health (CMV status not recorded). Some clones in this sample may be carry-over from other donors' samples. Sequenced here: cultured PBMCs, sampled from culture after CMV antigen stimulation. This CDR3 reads CASSPYTYEQYF. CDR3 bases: TGTGCCAGCAGCCCATACACCTACGAGCAGTACTTC.